This TCR beta chain was recovered during a study of T cell changes during pregnancy in multiple sclerosis. The CDR3 extends over 18 amino acids. Deletions cut 4 bases from V and 2 bases from J, with 20 bases between. Germline CDR1 reads MGHDK; CDR2 reads SYGVNS. TCRdb keeps only in-frame clones here, not all; method: immunoSEQ multiplex PCR. Here the sample spans approximately 64,000 clones, over 80% being singletons. This TCR was sampled from a female donor with multiple sclerosis, enrolled in a pregnancy study. Sequenced material: peripheral blood, taken in the first trimester of pregnancy. This chain connects TRBV25-1 to TRBJ2-2, with D perhaps TRBD1 (6 bases). The CDR3 sequence is CASSGSGAGVLNTGELFF. Here the CDR3 DNA reads TGTGCCAGCAGTGGATCCGGGGCAGGGGTTTTAAACACCGGGGAGCTGTTTTTT.